Listed below are T cell receptor beta chains from one sample, sequenced in a study of metastatic and nonmetastatic thyroid tumors. TCRdb reanalyzed the PCR reads via MiXCR. The repertoire holds about 92,000 clones, 14% to 15% seen once, with 3.6% in the top ten. The sample was blood. These receptors originate from a female donor with papillary thyroid cancer or a benign thyroid nodule (not recorded which). Some clones in this sample may be carry-over from other donors' samples. The CDR3 runs from the conserved cysteine through the conserved F or W. Each record gives: clone size, V gene, D gene, J gene, CDR3 protein, CDR3 DNA. D genes are given only for firm matches. The listing skips clone size in some rows; elsewhere it reads once, few, many or a size class.

>many|TRBV7-9|.|TRBJ1-4
CASSRPFDGNTNEKLFF
TGTGCCAGCAGCAGACCGTTCGACGGCAACACTAATGAAAAACTGTTTTTT
>few|TRBV25-1|.|TRBJ2-1
CASSGGERGVYEHFF
TGTGCCAGCAGTGGCGGCGAGCGTGGGGTGTATGAGCATTTCTTC
>once|TRBV10-1|.|TRBJ2-2
CASSDSLPGVGAGGDLFF
TGCGCCAGCAGTGACTCTTTGCCCGGGGTAGGGGCAGGCGGGGATCTGTTTTTT
>many|TRBV30|.|TRBJ1-1
CAWNQGLNTEAFF
TGTGCCTGGAACCAGGGGCTGAACACTGAAGCTTTCTTT
>.|TRBV3-1|TRBD1|TRBJ2-2
CASSRRDRPSTGELFF
TGTGCCAGCAGCCGCCGGGACAGGCCTTCCACCGGGGAGCTGTTTTTT
>many|TRBV4-1|.|TRBJ2-1
CASSQDPEVSDYNEQFF
TGCGCCAGCAGCCAAGACCCAGAGGTCTCTGATTACAATGAGCAGTTCTTC
>many|TRBV5-1|.|TRBJ2-3
CASSLGGFAGTDTQYF
TGCGCCAGCAGCTTGGGAGGGTTCGCGGGCACAGATACGCAGTATTTT
>many|TRBV20-1|.|TRBJ2-3
CSARQGGDYTDTQYF
TGCAGTGCTAGGCAGGGGGGCGATTATACAGATACGCAGTATTTT
>many|TRBV20-1|.|TRBJ1-1
CSARDGGMNTEAFF
TGCAGTGCTAGAGATGGGGGCATGAACACTGAAGCTTTCTTT
>few|TRBV11-2|.|TRBJ2-5
CASSLDHQGMGEAQYF
TGTGCCAGCAGCTTAGATCATCAAGGGATGGGTGAGGCCCAGTACTTC